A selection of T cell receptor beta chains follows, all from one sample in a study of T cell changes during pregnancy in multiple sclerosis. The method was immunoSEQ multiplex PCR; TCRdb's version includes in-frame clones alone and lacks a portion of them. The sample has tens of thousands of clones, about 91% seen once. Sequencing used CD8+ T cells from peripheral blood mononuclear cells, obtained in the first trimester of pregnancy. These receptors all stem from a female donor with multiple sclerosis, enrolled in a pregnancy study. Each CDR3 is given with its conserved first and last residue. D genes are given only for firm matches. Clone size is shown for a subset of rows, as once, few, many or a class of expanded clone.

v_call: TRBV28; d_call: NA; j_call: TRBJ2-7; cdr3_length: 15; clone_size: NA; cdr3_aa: CASRGVGARGYEQYF; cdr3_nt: TGTGCCAGCAGGGGGGTAGGGGCCAGGGGCTACGAGCAGTACTTC
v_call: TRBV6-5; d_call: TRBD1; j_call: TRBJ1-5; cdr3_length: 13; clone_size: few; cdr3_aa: CASSTQGSQPQHF; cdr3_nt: TGTGCCAGCAGTACACAGGGGAGTCAGCCCCAGCATTTT
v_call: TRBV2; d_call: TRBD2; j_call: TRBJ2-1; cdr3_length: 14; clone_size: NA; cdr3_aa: CAKKRETTYNEQFF; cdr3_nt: TGTGCCAAAAAGCGGGAAACGACCTACAATGAGCAGTTCTTC
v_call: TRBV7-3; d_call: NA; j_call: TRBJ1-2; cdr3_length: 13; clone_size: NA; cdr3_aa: CASSSTGGSGYTF; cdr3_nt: TGTGCCAGCAGCTCCACGGGGGGAAGTGGCTACACCTTC
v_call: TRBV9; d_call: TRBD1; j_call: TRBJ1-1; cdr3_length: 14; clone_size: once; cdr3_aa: CASSEWDRDTEAFF; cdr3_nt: TGTGCCAGCAGCGAGTGGGACAGGGACACTGAAGCTTTCTTT
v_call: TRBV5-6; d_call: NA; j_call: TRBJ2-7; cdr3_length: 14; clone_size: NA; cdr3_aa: CASRPWEDFYEQYF; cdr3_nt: TGTGCCAGCAGGCCCTGGGAGGATTTCTACGAGCAGTACTTC
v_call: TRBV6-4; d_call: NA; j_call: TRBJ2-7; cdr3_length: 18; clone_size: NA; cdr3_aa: CASSDFNRTDLRSYEQYF; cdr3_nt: TGTGCCAGCAGTGACTTTAATCGGACAGATTTGAGGTCCTACGAGCAGTACTTC
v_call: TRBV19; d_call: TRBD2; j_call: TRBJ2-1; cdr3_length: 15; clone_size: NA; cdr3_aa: CASSIGAGGYNEQFF; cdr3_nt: TGTGCCAGTAGTATTGGAGCGGGAGGTTACAATGAGCAGTTCTTC
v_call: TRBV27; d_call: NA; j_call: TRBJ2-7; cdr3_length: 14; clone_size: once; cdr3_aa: CASSSSDSSYEQYF; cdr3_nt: TGTGCCAGCAGTTCGAGTGACTCTTCCTACGAGCAGTACTTC
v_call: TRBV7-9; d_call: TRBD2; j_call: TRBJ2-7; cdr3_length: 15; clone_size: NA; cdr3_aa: CASSSTSGSLHEQYF; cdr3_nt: TGTGCCAGCAGCTCGACTAGCGGGAGTCTCCACGAGCAGTACTTC
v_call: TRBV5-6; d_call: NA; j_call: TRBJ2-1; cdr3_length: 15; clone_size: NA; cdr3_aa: CASSLASAGRNEQFF; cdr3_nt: TGTGCCAGCAGCTTGGCCTCGGCGGGCCGTAATGAGCAGTTCTTC
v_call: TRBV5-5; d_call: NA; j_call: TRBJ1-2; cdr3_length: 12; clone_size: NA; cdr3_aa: CASSLGGHGYTF; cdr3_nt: TGTGCCAGCAGCTTGGGGGGCCATGGCTACACCTTC
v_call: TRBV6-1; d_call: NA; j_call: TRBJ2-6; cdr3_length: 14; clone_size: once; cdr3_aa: CASSDISGANVLTF; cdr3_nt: TGTGCCAGCAGCGACATCTCCGGGGCCAACGTCCTGACTTTC
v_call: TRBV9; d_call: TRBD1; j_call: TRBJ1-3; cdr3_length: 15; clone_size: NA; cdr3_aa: CASSVDRGSGNTIYF; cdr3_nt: TGTGCCAGCAGCGTCGACAGGGGCTCTGGAAACACCATATATTTT
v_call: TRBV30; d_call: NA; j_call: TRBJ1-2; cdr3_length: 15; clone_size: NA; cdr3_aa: CAWSIDSSGSYGYTF; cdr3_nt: TGTGCCTGGAGTATTGACAGTTCCGGGAGCTATGGCTACACCTTC
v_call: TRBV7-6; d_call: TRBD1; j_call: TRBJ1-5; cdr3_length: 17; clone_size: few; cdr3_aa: CASSLAAGQENNQPQHF; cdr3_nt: TGTGCCAGCAGCTTAGCGGCGGGACAGGAAAACAATCAGCCCCAGCATTTT
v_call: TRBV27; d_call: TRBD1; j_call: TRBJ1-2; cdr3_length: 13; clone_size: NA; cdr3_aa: CASSSGQGGGYTF; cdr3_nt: TGTGCCAGCAGTTCGGGACAGGGTGGTGGCTACACCTTC
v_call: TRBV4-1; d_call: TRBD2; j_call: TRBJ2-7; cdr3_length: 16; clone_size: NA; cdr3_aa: CASSQGPGGGNYEQYF; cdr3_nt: TGCGCCAGCAGCCAGGGTCCTGGCGGGGGGAACTACGAGCAGTACTTC